Below, 16 T cell receptor beta chains from the same sample are listed, as sequenced in a study of T cell clonality in common variable immunodeficiency. Only in-frame clones appear in the TCRdb table, and some are missing; sequencing was by immunoSEQ multiplex PCR. Singletons are absent from the sample, which has 50,000 to 65,000 clones. The specimen sequenced was peripheral blood mononuclear cells. The receptors come from a person between 18 and 70 years old in good health.

In this sample, this clone turned up many times. The read falls 3 residues short of the CDR3 end, and the missing part is taken from the germline J gene. The V call is TRBV10-1, the J call TRBJ2-5; 7 nucleotides match TRBD2. This CDR3 comprises 13 residues. Trimming took 9 bases from V and 3 from J; bases not matched to a gene: 7. CDR1 and CDR2 from the germline V gene are WNHNN and SYGVQD (reference sequence). The CDR3 sequence is CASQRGLKETQYF. The DNA read from the CDR3 is TGCGCCAGTCAGCGGGGACTCAAAGAGACC.

The sample holds many counts of this clone. The chain's CDR3 is CASSYSGIDSLIYEQYF. CDR3 bases read: TGTGCCAGCAGTTACTCTGGGATTGACAGTCTCATCTACGAG. The rearrangement links TRBV6-2 or TRBV6-3 to TRBJ2-7; a weak D match, TRBD1 (5 bases). The read gets to within 3 residues of the CDR3 end, and the germline J gene fills in the rest. Trimming left V 0 bases short and J 3 bases short, with 18 bases between. The germline CDR1 and CDR2 sequences are MNHEY and SVGEGT. The CDR3 runs to 17 residues.

This clone has ten or more counts. The read finishes 3 residues shy of the CDR3 end, and the germline J gene is used to complete it. The chain uses TRBV18 and TRBJ2-7, with D maybe TRBD2 (6 bases). V was shortened by 2 bases and J by 4 bases, with 15 bases between the two germline ends. The CDR3 spans 15 residues. The germline gives CDR1 KGHSH, CDR2 LQKENI. The chain's CDR3 is CASSPVGGFRYEQYF. The sequenced part of the CDR3 DNA is TGTGCCAGCTCACCAGTGGGGGGTTTCAGGTACGAG.

This clone came up many times. The read stops 3 residues short of the end of the CDR3; the missing end is completed from the germline J gene. The V gene is TRBV5-4, the J gene TRBJ1-2; 7 bases are shared with TRBD1. The CDR3 contains 14 residues. The V and J ends lost 3 bases and 7 bases, in that order; junction bases with no gene match: 9. Germline loops: CDR1 SGHNT, CDR2 YYREEE (reference sequence). CDR3 protein: CASSSWTGSSGYTF. CDR3 bases read: TGTGCCAGCAGCTCTTGGACAGGATCCAGTGGC. The full variable domain, its missing parts supplied by reference TRBV5-4 and TRBJ1-2, is ETGVTQSPTHLIKTRGQQVTLRCSSQSGHNTVSWYQQALGQGPQFIFQYYREEENGRGNFPPRFSGLQFPNYSSELNVNALELDDSALYLCASSSWTGSSGYTFGSGTRLTVV.

This clone was picked up many times. Read coverage stops 3 residues before the CDR3 terminus; the germline J gene supplies the remainder. This chain links TRBV6-1 with TRBJ1-6, with TRBD1 matching over 7 bases. Germline V gene data show CDR1 as MNHNS and CDR2 as SASEGT. Trimming at V came to 2 bases and at J to 7 bases, leaving 8 bases not matched to a gene. The CDR3 extends over 16 amino acids. CDR3 loop: CASSESSGGGNSPLHF. Partial CDR3 DNA: TGTGCCAGCAGTGAAAGCTCAGGGGGTGGGAATTCACCC.

The table lists this clone with many counts. The read terminates 3 residues ahead of where the CDR3 ends, so the germline J gene completes it. The chain joins TRBV18 to TRBJ2-5; no firm D call. Trimming stripped 3 bases from V and 2 bases from J, with 16 bases between. The CDR3 is 16 amino acids. Germline CDR1 and CDR2: KGHSH and LQKENI. This chain's CDR3 is CASSPSFTGLQETQYF. The sequenced CDR3 bases are TGTGCCAGCTCACCCTCTTTCACTGGGCTACAAGAGACC.

This clone was counted ten times or more. The read is 3 residues too short to cover the CDR3 end, so that end is filled in from the germline J gene. J is TRBJ2-1 and V is TRBV5-6; D gene ambiguous. The germline V and J ends were trimmed by 1 base and 0 bases, with 8 bases remaining between them. Germline CDR1 reads SGHDT; CDR2 reads YYEEEE. The CDR3 has 15 amino acids. The CDR3 protein is CASSLKADSYNEQFF. CDR3 bases read: TGTGCCAGCAGCTTGAAGGCGGACTCCTACAATGAG.

This clone was seen repeatedly, ten times or more. The read is 3 residues too short to cover the CDR3 end, so that end is filled in from the germline J gene. The chain employs TRBV19 and TRBJ2-1, with 12 positions matching TRBD2. The CDR3 is 17 amino acids. The V segment lost 6 bases and the J segment 0 bases; nucleotides outside the gene matches: 6. Germline V gene lookup returns CDR1 LNHDA and CDR2 SQIVND (reference sequence). The covered CDR3 bases are TGTGCCAGTAGCCCCACTAGCGGGGGGAGCTCCTACAATGAG. This encodes CASSPTSGGSSYNE. The whole CDR3 sequence is CASSPTSGGSSYNEQFF.

This clone was counted at least ten times. Sequencing ends 3 residues short of the CDR3 end; the germline J gene provides the rest. This chain joins TRBV20-1 and TRBJ2-5, with 7 positions matching TRBD1. Losses at the gene ends were 3 bases for V and 1 base for J; bases not matched to a gene: 11. The CDR3 length is 16 residues. The germline V gene encodes CDR1 DFQATT and CDR2 SNEGSKA (reference sequence). CDR3 protein: CSASYVGQDLQETQYF. The DNA read from the CDR3 is TGCAGTGCTAGCTATGTAGGACAGGACCTCCAAGAGACC.

At least ten counts were recorded for this clone. The CDR3 is cut off 3 residues early in the read; its end comes from the germline J gene. The chain joins TRBV6-2 or TRBV6-3 to TRBJ2-3; TRBD2 aligns across 9 bases. V gave up 4 bases and J gave up 3 bases; unmatched junction bases: 5. The germline gives CDR1 MNHEY, CDR2 SVGEGT. The CDR3 totals 15 residues. The CDR3 loop is CASSWAGGVTDTQYF. The CDR3 DNA, read in part, is TGTGCCAGCAGTTGGGCGGGGGGGGTAACAGATACG.

This clone came up many times. The read is 3 residues too short to cover the CDR3 end, so that end is filled in from the germline J gene. This chain connects TRBV11-2 to TRBJ1-6, with a tentative D call TRBD1 (6 bases). Germline lookup yields CDR1 SGHAT and CDR2 FQNNGV. V lost 7 bases and J 9 bases, leaving 16 bases between the germline ends. This CDR3 has 14 residues. CDR3 sequence reads: CASTSRGGGSPLHF. The sequenced part of the CDR3 DNA is TGTGCCAGCACCTCGAGGGGGGGCGGTTCACCC.

At least ten counts were recorded for this clone. With the read ending 3 residues before the CDR3 end, the germline J gene is used to fill in that end. The V and J genes are TRBV7-2 and TRBJ2-1; weak D call: TRBD2 (6 bases). Trimming cost V 4 bases and J 9 bases, with 19 bases left between them. Germline CDR1 is SGHTA and CDR2 is FQGNSA. This CDR3 has 15 residues. The DNA read from the CDR3 is TGTGCCAGCAGCTCTAGAGGGTTGGGGGGAGGTGAG. Translated, it gives CASSSRGLGGGE. The full CDR3 is CASSSRGLGGGEQFF. Looking up the rest from reference TRBV7-2 and TRBJ2-1 gives the full variable domain: GAGVSQSPSNKVTEKGKDVELRCDPISGHTALYWYRQSLGQGLEFLIYFQGNSAPDKSGLPSDRFSAERTGGSVSTLTIQRTQQEDSAVYLCASSSRGLGGGEQFFGPGTRLTVL.

About this clone itself: The DNA ends 3 residues before the CDR3 does, and the rest of the CDR3 is filled in from the germline J gene. This chain joins TRBV19 and TRBJ1-4, with 9 bases aligning to TRBD1. J gave up 2 bases and V 6 bases, and 13 bases lay outside the gene matches. This CDR3 contains 18 residues. Germline V gene lookup returns CDR1 LNHDA and CDR2 SQIVND (reference sequence). CDR3 region: CASRESGTGLGTNEKLFF. CDR3 DNA (partial): TGTGCCAGTAGGGAATCCGGGACAGGGCTGGGCACTAATGAAAAA.

This clone has a count of ten or more. The read terminates 3 residues before the CDR3 end, so the remaining end is supplied by the germline J gene. The chain uses TRBV2 and TRBJ2-3, with D unresolved. Germline CDR1 reads SNHLY; CDR2 reads FYNNEI. V lost 5 bases and J lost 8, with 11 bases in between. This CDR3 is built from 12 residues. The CDR3: CASSPTPGTQYF. The sequenced CDR3 bases are TGTGCCAGCAGTCCAACCCCCGGTACG.

A few counts support this clone. Only one base separates this from a far larger clonotype, so it likely reflects a read error. The read halts 3 residues ahead of the CDR3 end, with the missing end drawn from the germline J gene. J is TRBJ2-5 and V is TRBV2; no reliable D call. CDR1 is SNHLY and CDR2 is FYNNEI in the germline V gene. This CDR3 is built from 11 residues. Trimming removed 5 bases from V and 5 bases from J, with 6 bases in between. Incomplete CDR3 DNA: TGTGCCAGCAGTTACCGGGAGACC. It translates to CASSYRET. The whole CDR3 sequence is CASSYRETQYF.

Many counts were recorded for this clone. The read halts 3 residues ahead of the CDR3 end, with the missing end drawn from the germline J gene. This chain connects TRBV5-1 to TRBJ2-1, with D perhaps TRBD2 (6 bases). V gave up 6 bases and J gave up 5 bases, with 12 bases separating them. The CDR3 is 13 amino acids. Germline V gives CDR1 SGHRS, CDR2 YFSETQ. The CDR3: CASNNGGNNEQFF. The sequenced CDR3 bases are TGCGCCAGCAACAACGGCGGGAACAATGAG.